These 19 T cell receptor beta chains were sequenced from one sample in a study of blood T cell repertoires in COVID-19 (dated by TCRdb to 2018 to 2021). Receptors were amplified or captured by the immunoSEQ multiplex PCR assay. TCRdb took over this immuneACCESS table, retaining in-frame rearrangements with V and J assigned. Such tables are incomplete; in checked studies, under half of the missing clones stem from an unresolved V gene, and the remainder is unexplained. In all, the sample holds roughly 88,000 clones, and approximately 90% of those were seen once. Together, the top ten hold just under 4% of the sample. Sequences were obtained from peripheral blood. The origin of the receptors is a woman aged 50 to 60 in a cohort sampled during active COVID-19.

V and J are TRBV11-2 and TRBJ1-1; 9 bases fit TRBD1. CDR3 size: 17 residues. V trimming: 7 bases; J trimming: 1 base; junction bases outside the gene matches: 13. Germline values: CDR1 SGHAT, CDR2 FQNNGV. CDR3 sequence (DNA): TGTGCCAGCACCGAACCCATCTGGGGACAGGGGAACACTGAAGCTTTCTTT. Translation: CASTEPIWGQGNTEAFF.

Only one count was recorded for this clone. The V call is TRBV7-3, the J call TRBJ2-3; 8 bases are shared with TRBD2. This CDR3 has 14 residues. The trim removed 4 bases at V and 4 bases at J, leaving 4 bases unmatched. Germline-derived CDR1 and CDR2 are SGHTA and FQGTGA. CDR3 in amino acids: CASSYPGRADTQYF. CDR3 in DNA: TGTGCCAGCAGCTATCCCGGGAGGGCAGATACGCAGTATTTT.

The genes are TRBV19 and TRBJ2-5; 7 positions match TRBD1. The V segment lost 5 bases and the J segment 5 bases; nucleotides outside the gene matches: 5. CDR3 size: 13 residues. CDR1 and CDR2 (germline): LNHDA, SQIVND (reference sequence). The CDR3, as DNA: TGTGCCAGTAGTTTGACAGGGCCGGAGACCCAGTACTTC. Translating it yields CASSLTGPETQYF.

The rearrangement uses TRBV18 and TRBJ2-3; unclear D gene. CDR1 and CDR2 (germline): KGHSH, LQKENI. This CDR3 has 16 residues. V was shortened by 3 bases and J by 0 bases, with 13 bases between the two germline ends. CDR3 sequence (DNA): TGTGCCAGCTCACCCGATGACCTAGAAAGCACAGATACGCAGTATTTT. This sequence encodes CASSPDDLESTDTQYF.

This clone appeared a single time. The rearrangement links TRBV7-9 to TRBJ2-7; weak D call: TRBD2 (5 bases). CDR3 length equals 15 residues. Germline assignment: CDR1 SEHNR and CDR2 FQNEAQ (reference sequence). Trimming took 5 bases from V and 3 from J, leaving 17 bases between them. The CDR3 nucleotides are TGTGCCAGCAGCCGCCTGTTCGGAGGCCTCTACGAGCAGTACTTC. Amino acid sequence: CASSRLFGGLYEQYF. The whole variable domain, remainder taken from reference TRBV7-9 and TRBJ2-7, is DTGVSQNPRHKITKRGQNVTFRCDPISEHNRLYWYRQTLGQGPEFLTYFQNEAQLEKSRLLSDRFSAERPKGSFSTLEIQRTEQGDSAMYLCASSRLFGGLYEQYFGPGTRLTVT.

The V and J genes are TRBV7-2 and TRBJ2-1; D is possibly TRBD2 (6 bases). The germline gives CDR1 SGHTA, CDR2 FQGNSA. CDR3 length equals 18 residues. Deletions cut 6 bases from V and 5 bases from J, with 26 bases between. The CDR3 DNA reads TGTGCCAGCAGACGACGATTTTGGCGGGACGGGTTAAACAATGAGCAGTTCTTC. As protein: CASRRRFWRDGLNNEQFF.

The rearrangement links TRBV5-5 to TRBJ2-4; D is perhaps TRBD1 (6 bases). Germline CDR1 SGHKS, CDR2 YYEKEE (reference sequence). Trimming removed 3 bases from V and 0 bases from J, with 13 bases in between. This CDR3 spans 16 amino acids. The CDR3 DNA sequence: TGTGCCAGCAGCTCCGGACAGACTCTAGCCAAAAACATTCAGTACTTC. Translation gives CASSSGQTLAKNIQYF.

The gene calls are TRBV5-5 and TRBJ2-1; 8 positions agree with TRBD2. The CDR3 totals 15 residues. The germline V gene has CDR1 SGHKS and CDR2 YYEKEE (reference sequence). V shed 4 bases, J shed 3 bases, and the junction held 6 bases outside the gene matches. The CDR3: CASSRLLADYNEQFF. The CDR3 bases are TGTGCCAGCAGCCGGTTACTAGCGGACTACAATGAGCAGTTCTTC.

The gene calls are TRBV2 and TRBJ1-6; 10 nucleotides align to TRBD1. Germline lookup yields CDR1 SNHLY and CDR2 FYNNEI. This CDR3 is 15 amino acids long. J lost 9 bases, V lost 6 bases, and 8 bases had no gene match. The CDR3 loop is CASRDFRDRGSPLHF. The CDR3 coding sequence is TGTGCCAGCAGGGATTTCCGGGACAGGGGTTCACCCCTCCACTTT.

The chain recombines TRBV28 with TRBJ2-5, with D possibly being TRBD1 (6 bases). Looked up from germline, CDR1 is MDHEN and CDR2 is SYDVKM. The CDR3 extends over 15 amino acids. V lost 6 bases to trimming and J lost 5 bases, with 19 bases between them. CDR3 in amino acids: CASSSGQSRPETQYF. For the CDR3, the DNA is TGTGCCAGCAGCAGCGGACAGAGCAGGCCGGAGACCCAGTACTTC.

CDR3 protein: CASRSGGTYEQYF. CDR3 nucleotide sequence: TGTGCCAGCAGAAGCGGGGGAACCTACGAGCAGTACTTC. The chain combines TRBV27 with TRBJ2-7, with 8 bases identical to TRBD2. V trimming: 6 bases; J trimming: 2 bases; junction bases outside the gene matches: 3. The V gene's germline CDR1 is MNHEY and CDR2 SMNVEV (reference sequence). The CDR3 runs 13 residues.

The gene calls are TRBV19 and TRBJ1-5, with unresolved D. Per germline, CDR1 LNHDA and CDR2 SQIVND (reference sequence). CDR3 length equals 14 residues. Trimming left V 1 base short and J 6 bases short, with 10 bases between. Here the CDR3 reads CASSIGGLGQPQHF. The CDR3 nucleotides read TGTGCCAGTAGTATAGGAGGGCTCGGTCAGCCCCAGCATTTT. The complete variable domain, with remaining parts taken from reference TRBV19 and TRBJ1-5, reads DGGITQSPKYLFRKEGQNVTLSCEQNLNHDAMYWYRQDPGQGLRLIYYSQIVNDFQKGDIAEGYSVSREKKESFPLTVTSAQKNPTAFYLCASSIGGLGQPQHFGDGTRLSIL.

The rearrangement uses TRBV10-1 and TRBJ2-1; TRBD1 aligns across 11 bases. The ends lost 0 bases at V and 7 bases at J; junction bases unmatched: 5. The CDR3 has 16 residues. Germline V gene lookup returns CDR1 WNHNN and CDR2 SYGVQD (reference sequence). The CDR3 loop is CASSESGQGALNEQFF. In DNA form, the CDR3 reads TGCGCCAGCAGTGAGTCAGGACAGGGGGCGCTTAATGAGCAGTTCTTC.

The chain uses TRBV4-2 and TRBJ1-6; weak D call: TRBD1 (6 bases). Germline V CDR1 and CDR2: LGHNA, YNFKEQ. V was clipped by 4 bases and J by 7 bases, with 17 bases between them. The CDR3 has 16 amino acids. CDR3 amino acids: CASSPFRGTGNSPLHF. The CDR3 nucleotides are TGTGCCAGCAGCCCCTTCAGGGGAACAGGGAATTCACCCCTCCACTTT.

The chain recombines TRBV5-1 with TRBJ2-5, with 7 bases identical to TRBD2. V was pared by 1 base and J by 4 bases, with 13 bases of the junction left unmatched. This CDR3 has 17 residues. CDR1 is SGHRS and CDR2 is YFSETQ in the germline V gene. CDR3 DNA: TGCGCCAGCAGCTTGTTCCCCCCCACTAGCGCCGGAGAGACCCAGTACTTC. Its translation: CASSLFPPTSAGETQYF.

The J gene is TRBJ1-5, the V gene TRBV24-1; the match to TRBD1 covers 7 bases. Germline V gives CDR1 KGHDR, CDR2 SFDVKD. The CDR3 sequence is 15 residues long. V dropped 3 bases and J dropped 0; count of bases not matched to a gene: 1. DNA for the CDR3: TGTGCCACCAGTGATCGACAGGGTAGCAATCAGCCCCAGCATTTT. It translates to CATSDRQGSNQPQHF.

J is TRBJ1-2 and V is TRBV11-3, with TRBD1 matching 8 bases. With 5 bases clipped from V and 9 bases from J, the junction kept 14 bases outside the gene matches. CDR1 and CDR2 (germline): SGHNT, YENEEA. The CDR3 spans 15 residues. The CDR3 DNA is TGTGCCAGCAGCCCCCGACAGGGGCTTATCAGAAGCTACACCTTC. Translated: CASSPRQGLIRSYTF.

V is TRBV4-1 and J is TRBJ2-2, with 9 bases lining up with TRBD1. The CDR3 runs 16 residues. The ends lost 7 bases at V and 4 bases at J; junction bases unmatched: 10. The germline CDR1 and CDR2 sequences are MGHRA and YSYEKL. The CDR3 protein is CASMGTGRSGTGELFF. CDR3 nucleotide sequence: TGCGCCAGCATGGGGACAGGGAGGAGTGGCACCGGGGAGCTGTTTTTT.

The genes are TRBV3-1 (or the pseudogene TRBV3-2) and TRBJ1-2; D is unresolved. V lost 5 bases, J lost 8 bases, and 12 bases lay in between. This CDR3 is built from 12 residues. CDR1 and CDR2 from the germline V gene are LGHDT and YNNKEL (reference sequence). The DNA of the CDR3 is TGTGCCAGCAGCGGCCCAGAGGAGGGCTACACCTTC. This translates into CASSGPEEGYTF.